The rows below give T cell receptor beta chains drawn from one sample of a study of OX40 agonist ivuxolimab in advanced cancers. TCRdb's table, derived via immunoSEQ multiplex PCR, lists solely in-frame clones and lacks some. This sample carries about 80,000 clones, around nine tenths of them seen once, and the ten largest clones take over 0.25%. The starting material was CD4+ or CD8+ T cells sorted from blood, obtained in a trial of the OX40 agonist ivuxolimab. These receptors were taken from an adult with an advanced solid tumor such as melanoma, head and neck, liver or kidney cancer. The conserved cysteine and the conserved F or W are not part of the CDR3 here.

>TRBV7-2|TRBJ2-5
ASSLFLAGEETQY
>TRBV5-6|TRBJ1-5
ASSSLQGRQPQH
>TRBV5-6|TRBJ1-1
ASSFAPNTEAF
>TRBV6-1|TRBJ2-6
ATLDSGANVLT
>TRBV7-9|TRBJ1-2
ASSSDWVGYT
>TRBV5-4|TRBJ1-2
ASRGNRDTNYGYT
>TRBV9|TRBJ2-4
ASSRRDGGEAKNIQY
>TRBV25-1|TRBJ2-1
ASKRINEQF
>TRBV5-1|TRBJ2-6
ASSLTTGPGANVLT
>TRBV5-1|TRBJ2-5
ASSLAGRGETQY
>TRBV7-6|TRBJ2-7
ASSFFQGSEQY
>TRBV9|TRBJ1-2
ASSVDPADSGLPSYGYT
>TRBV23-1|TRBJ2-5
ASSQSWCEEQETQY
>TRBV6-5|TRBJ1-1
ASSRQVNTEAF
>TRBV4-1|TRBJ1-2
ASSSYWGPPFLGLRYT
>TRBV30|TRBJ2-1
AWTEADEGFSSYNEQF
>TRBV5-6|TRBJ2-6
ASSSARTGLGGANVLT
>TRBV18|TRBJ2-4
ASSPGAQRNIQY
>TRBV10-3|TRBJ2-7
AISEFGDSQEY
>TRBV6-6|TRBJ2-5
ASSLDFSTAETQY
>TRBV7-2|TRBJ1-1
ASSLVLAGWNTEAF
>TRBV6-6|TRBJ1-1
ASSYSSKNTEAF
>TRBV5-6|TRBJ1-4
ASSLAGITTNEKLF
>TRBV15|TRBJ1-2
ATTQRGAQGFSYGYT
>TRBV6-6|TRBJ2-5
ATWGLAGGETQY
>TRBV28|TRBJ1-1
ASSLYQGARYTEAF
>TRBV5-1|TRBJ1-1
ASRSLVGGNTEAF
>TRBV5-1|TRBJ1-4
ASSLGGLNEKLF
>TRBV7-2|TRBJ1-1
ASSSSRPTEAF
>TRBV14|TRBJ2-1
ASSQHNEQF
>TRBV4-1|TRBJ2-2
ASSHGSGGAFNTGELF
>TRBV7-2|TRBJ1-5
ASSSYKGNQPQH
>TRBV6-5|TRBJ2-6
ASSQGVRANVLT
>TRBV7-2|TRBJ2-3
ASSSNVAGATDTQY
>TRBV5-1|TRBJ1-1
ASSLGDIDTEAF
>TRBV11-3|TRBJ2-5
ASSRDRETQY
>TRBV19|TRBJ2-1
ASSKLAGRGYNEQF
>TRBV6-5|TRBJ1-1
ASSSAGTGHTEAF
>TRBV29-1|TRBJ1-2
SARRGAGGYT
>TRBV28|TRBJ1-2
ASSFPGGRASGYT
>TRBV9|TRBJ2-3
ASSPSGSTDTQY
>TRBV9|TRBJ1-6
ASSPHTDSPLH
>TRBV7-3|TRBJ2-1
ASSPRPTYNEQF
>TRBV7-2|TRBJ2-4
ASSNSGRDDKNIQY
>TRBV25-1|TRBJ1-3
ASSVWGSGNTIY